The 12 T cell receptor beta chains given below trace back to one sample, sequenced in a study of cytomegalovirus exposure and HLA in healthy donors. The repertoire was sequenced with immunoSEQ multiplex PCR; TCRdb's copy has only in-frame clones and lacks some. The sample lists under 200,000 clones, about 89% seen once, with roughly 3% in the top ten. Sample: PBMCs. These receptors were collected from a woman aged 18 to 35 in good health and CMV-seropositive.

This clone occurred once. J is TRBJ1-3 and V is TRBV29-1, with D unresolved. V lost 3 bases to trimming and J lost 0 bases, with 9 bases between them. From germline, CDR1 is SQVTM and CDR2 ANQGSEA. The CDR3 extends over 14 amino acids. The CDR3 sequence: CSVDLGGSGNTIYF. The CDR3 coding sequence is TGCAGCGTTGATTTGGGAGGCTCTGGAAACACCATATATTTT. Combining the CDR3 with reference TRBV29-1 and TRBJ1-3 gives the whole variable domain SAVISQKPSRDICQRGTSLTIQCQVDSQVTMMFWYRQQPGQSLTLIATANQGSEATYESGFVIDKFPISRPNLTFSTLTVSNMSPEDSSIYLCSVDLGGSGNTIYFGEGSWLTVV.

V gene TRBV5-6 combines with J gene TRBJ2-1, with D perhaps matching TRBD1 (5 bases). This CDR3 is 16 amino acids long. From germline, CDR1 is SGHDT and CDR2 YYEEEE. V lost 3 bases to trimming and J lost 0 bases, with 13 bases between them. CDR3 residues: CASSYQGRSSYNEQFF. CDR3 DNA: TGTGCCAGCAGCTATCAGGGTAGGAGCTCCTACAATGAGCAGTTCTTC.

The chain combines TRBV18 with TRBJ1-1; perhaps TRBD1 as D (5 bases). V lost 4 bases to trimming and J lost 1 base, with 16 bases between them. Germline-derived CDR1 and CDR2 are KGHSH and LQKENI. The length of the CDR3 is 16 residues. This chain's CDR3 is CASSRYQDTPNTEAFF. The CDR3 DNA follows: TGTGCCAGCTCACGCTATCAGGACACCCCGAACACTGAAGCTTTCTTT. The variable domain in full, completed from reference TRBV18 and TRBJ1-1, reads NAGVMQNPRHLVRRRGQEARLRCSPMKGHSHVYWYRQLPEEGLKFMVYLQKENIIDESGMPKERFSAEFPKEGPSILRIQQVVRGDSAAYFCASSRYQDTPNTEAFFGQGTRLTVV.

The rearrangement joins TRBV5-1 to TRBJ1-2; D is uncertain. The CDR3 is made up of 15 amino acids. Trimming pared 0 bases from V and 1 base from J, leaving 10 bases between. Germline CDR1 reads SGHRS; CDR2 reads YFSETQ. The CDR3 DNA reads as TGCGCCAGCAGCTTGGAAGGCGGGGTTAACTATGGCTACACCTTC. It is translated as CASSLEGGVNYGYTF.

The rearrangement uses TRBV7-9 and TRBJ2-7; TRBD2 might be the D (5 bases). The CDR3 runs 13 residues. Germline V gene sequence: CDR1 SEHNR, CDR2 FQNEAQ (reference sequence). V was shortened by 5 bases and J by 3 bases, with 11 bases between the two germline ends. The DNA of the CDR3 is TGTGCCAGCAGCCAAACCGGGGTCTACGAGCAGTACTTC. It yields the protein CASSQTGVYEQYF.

V gene TRBV11-2 combines with J gene TRBJ2-3; TRBD1 matches 8 bases. Trimming took 3 bases from V and 0 from J; bases not matched to a gene: 8. CDR1 and CDR2 (germline): SGHAT, FQNNGV. The CDR3 has 17 amino acids. The chain's CDR3 is CASSFGEGQASTDTQYF. CDR3 bases: TGTGCCAGCAGCTTTGGCGAGGGACAGGCGAGCACAGATACGCAGTATTTT.

This sequence joins TRBV7-9 and TRBJ1-2; D is unresolved. Germline V gene sequence: CDR1 SEHNR, CDR2 FQNEAQ (reference sequence). There are 15 residues in the CDR3. V was pared by 3 bases and J by 3 bases, with 14 bases between. The CDR3 DNA is TGTGCCAGCAGCTTCTACCAAGACAAGTACTATGGCTACACCTTC. Translation: CASSFYQDKYYGYTF. Drawing the rest from reference TRBV7-9 and TRBJ1-2, the complete variable domain is DTGVSQNPRHKITKRGQNVTFRCDPISEHNRLYWYRQTLGQGPEFLTYFQNEAQLEKSRLLSDRFSAERPKGSFSTLEIQRTEQGDSAMYLCASSFYQDKYYGYTFGSGTRLTVV.

The rearrangement joins TRBV4-2 to TRBJ2-3; possible D gene TRBD1, 6 bases. In germline, CDR1 is LGHNA, CDR2 YNFKEQ. Trimming removed 3 bases at V and 3 bases at J, with 10 bases between. CDR3 size: 14 residues. The CDR3 sequence is CASSQQTGTDTQYF. In DNA form, the CDR3 reads TGTGCCAGCAGCCAGCAAACAGGGACAGATACGCAGTATTTT.

The rearrangement uses TRBV6-6 and TRBJ1-5; D is perhaps TRBD1 (6 bases). V lost 5 bases to trimming and J lost 1 base, with 9 bases between them. CDR3 length equals 14 residues. CDR1 and CDR2 from the germline V gene are MNHNY and SVGAGI (reference sequence). The CDR3 region is CASSHRESNQPQHF. CDR3 nucleotides: TGTGCCAGCAGTCACAGGGAAAGCAATCAGCCCCAGCATTTT.

CDR3 protein: CASSSQGSQIGGYTF. CDR3 coding DNA: TGTGCCAGCAGCTCCCAGGGGAGTCAAATAGGTGGCTACACCTTC. The chain employs TRBV11-2 and TRBJ1-2; possible D gene TRBD1, 6 bases. This CDR3 has 15 amino acids. The germline V gene has CDR1 SGHAT and CDR2 FQNNGV. The V end lost 4 bases, the J end lost 7 bases, and 19 bases lay between the germline ends.

The chain links TRBV7-9 to TRBJ1-1, with D hard to call. Per the germline V gene, CDR1 is SEHNR and CDR2 is FQNEAQ (reference sequence). The CDR3 consists of 14 residues. With 5 bases removed from V and 1 base from J, the gap between germline ends came to 11 bases. CDR3 protein: CASSLKTSNTEAFF. CDR3 sequence (DNA): TGTGCCAGCAGCCTAAAGACATCGAACACTGAAGCTTTCTTT.

The gene calls are TRBV5-1 and TRBJ2-7; D is undetermined. Looked up from germline, CDR1 is SGHRS and CDR2 is YFSETQ. V lost 4 bases to trimming and J lost 2 bases, with 4 bases between them. The CDR3 has 11 residues. CDR3 in DNA: TGCGCCAGCAGCCCCGCCTACGAGCAGTACTTC. Protein sequence: CASSPAYEQYF.